Each of the 31 T cell receptor beta chains below was sequenced from the same sample in a study of shared clonotypes between healthy human individuals. Here immunoSEQ multiplex PCR was the method, and the copy in TCRdb shows in-frame clones only, minus some. The data hold 97,000 or so clones, with approximately 44% observed a single time. Material: PBMCs. The origin of the receptors is a woman aged 40 to 50 in good health. Some clones in this sample may be carry-over from other donors' samples.

The chain is built from TRBV2 and TRBJ2-6; D is unclear. Looked up from germline, CDR1 is SNHLY and CDR2 is FYNNEI. V lost 6 bases and J 4 bases, leaving 10 bases between the germline ends. The CDR3 consists of 14 residues. Here the CDR3 reads CASRQFTGANVLTF. CDR3 nucleotide sequence: TGTGCCAGCAGACAGTTTACCGGGGCCAACGTCCTGACTTTC.

The chain employs TRBV7-7 and TRBJ2-7; TRBD1 matches 10 bases. The CDR3 consists of 16 residues. Losses at the gene ends were 1 base for V and 3 bases for J; bases not matched to a gene: 6. CDR1 is SSHAT, CDR2 FNYEAQ, per germline (reference sequence). In DNA form, the CDR3 reads TGTGCCAGCAGCTTAGGCTGGGGACAGGGGATCTACGAGCAGTACTTC. Its protein is CASSLGWGQGIYEQYF.

Comment on this clone: With a far larger clone one base away, a read error is the likely cause. The chain recombines TRBV30 with TRBJ2-4; no definite D call. The ends were cut back, 3 bases at V and 0 bases at J, with 9 bases in the middle. In germline, CDR1 is GTSNPN, CDR2 SVGIG (reference sequence). The CDR3 loop spans 14 amino acids. The CDR3 loop reads CAWSPPLAKNIQYF. CDR3 in DNA: TGTGCCTGGAGCCCCCCCCTAGCCAAAAACATTCAGTACTTC.

The chain is built from TRBV30 and TRBJ1-2; D gene ambiguous. V lost 1 base and J 4 bases, leaving 10 bases between the germline ends. Germline loops: CDR1 GTSNPN, CDR2 SVGIG (reference sequence). The CDR3 covers 13 residues. CDR3 in DNA: TGTGCCTGGAGTGAACGAGGGCTCTATGGCTACACCTTC. It encodes CAWSERGLYGYTF.

To note about this clone: Possible read error: a much larger clone is one base away. This sequence joins TRBV4-2 and TRBJ1-2; TRBD1 aligns across 7 bases. The germline gives CDR1 LGHNA, CDR2 YNFKEQ. V gave up 7 bases and J gave up 7 bases; unmatched junction bases: 9. The CDR3 consists of 13 residues. This CDR3 is CASNRQGEGGYTF. As DNA, the CDR3 is TGTGCCAGCAACCGACAGGGAGAGGGTGGCTACACCTTC.

This clone was seen at least ten times. In DNA form, the CDR3 reads TGCGCCAGCAGCCCGGACAGCAATCAGCCCCAGCATTTT. Translation gives CASSPDSNQPQHF. The rearrangement uses TRBV5-1 and TRBJ1-5; D remains unclear. This CDR3 spans 13 amino acids. The ends were cut back, 4 bases at V and 1 base at J, with 6 bases in the middle. CDR1 is SGHRS, CDR2 YFSETQ, per germline.

At least ten counts were recorded for this clone. The rearrangement joins TRBV28 to TRBJ1-1, with 7 bases aligning to TRBD1. Trimming at V came to 5 bases and at J to 3 bases, leaving 6 bases not matched to a gene. The germline gives CDR1 MDHEN, CDR2 SYDVKM. CDR3 length: 14 residues. The CDR3 coding sequence is TGTGCCAGCAGTCCCGGACAGGCCTACACTGAAGCTTTCTTT. This gives the protein CASSPGQAYTEAFF.

As regards this clone: Mismatch with germline at one junction end may stem from a read error. This chain links TRBV6-6 with TRBJ1-5; D might be TRBD1 (5 bases). CDR3 size: 14 residues. Germline CDR1 is MNHNY and CDR2 is SVGAGI (reference sequence). In DNA form, the CDR3 reads TGTGCCTGCAGCAGGGACGGCAGCAATCAGCCCCAGCATTTT. Amino acids: CACSRDGSNQPQHF.

V gene TRBV15 combines with J gene TRBJ1-3; D is undetermined. Germline-derived CDR1 and CDR2 are LNHNV and YYDKDF (reference sequence). This CDR3 is built from 13 residues. Trimming took 3 bases from V and 5 from J, leaving 8 bases between them. The CDR3 sequence is CATSRSGRNTIYF. In DNA form, the CDR3 reads TGTGCCACCAGCAGGTCAGGTAGAAACACCATATATTTT.

At least ten counts were recorded for this clone. V gene TRBV6-1 combines with J gene TRBJ2-7; no clear D. The V end was cut by 0 bases, the J end by 4 bases, with 7 bases between. The CDR3 has 13 residues. Germline lookup yields CDR1 MNHNS and CDR2 SASEGT. The CDR3 DNA reads as TGTGCCAGCAGTGAAGCGGGAAAATACGAGCAGTACTTC. It yields the protein CASSEAGKYEQYF.

In the case of this clone: A junction end diverges from the germline sequence, so it may reflect a read error. The rearrangement joins TRBV5-3 to TRBJ1-2, with 8 bases fitting TRBD1. TRBV5-3 is treated as an ORF (open reading frame) with a function not yet certain. This CDR3 region has 14 residues. CDR3 sequence: CASSLDREVYGYTF. For the CDR3, the DNA is TGTGCCAGCAGCTTGGACAGGGAGGTCTATGGCTACACCTTC.

This clone was found once. The rearrangement uses TRBV19 and TRBJ2-5; D unresolved. TRBJ2-7 matches the DNA end more closely, so the J call is doubtful. CDR3 length equals 13 residues. CDR1 LNHDA and CDR2 SQIVND come from the germline V gene (reference sequence). CDR3 DNA sequence: TGTGCCAGTAGTATAGATCCGGGCGGCGAGCAGTACTTC. Translated, it gives CASSIDPGGEQYF.

This chain uses TRBV5-1 with TRBJ2-7; D not resolved. V gave up 4 bases and J gave up 5 bases, with 13 bases separating them. CDR1 and CDR2 (germline): SGHRS, YFSETQ. The CDR3 spans 13 residues. The CDR3: CASSDTLRHEQYF. The CDR3, as DNA: TGCGCCAGCAGCGATACCCTTCGGCACGAGCAGTACTTC.

This clone was recorded a few times. J is TRBJ2-7 and V is TRBV28, with 13 bases identical to TRBD2. The CDR3 consists of 16 residues. V gave up 4 bases and J gave up 3 bases; unmatched junction bases: 6. Germline V gene lookup returns CDR1 MDHEN and CDR2 SYDVKM. CDR3 sequence reads: CASSSSGTSGIYEQYF. Written as DNA, the CDR3 is TGTGCCAGCAGTTCCTCCGGGACTAGCGGGATCTACGAGCAGTACTTC.

The rearrangement joins TRBV28 to TRBJ1-2; a possible D gene is TRBD1 (5 bases). Trimming stripped 3 bases from V and 4 bases from J, with 9 bases between. This CDR3 has 13 residues. Germline V gives CDR1 MDHEN, CDR2 SYDVKM. The CDR3 coding sequence is TGTGCCAGCAGTTTGACAGCCCTCTATGGCTACACCTTC. It translates to CASSLTALYGYTF.

This clone was observed many times. The same CDR3 also results from other DNA sequences found in this sample. V gene TRBV7-8 combines with J gene TRBJ1-3; no clear D gene. Trimming shortened V by 1 base and J by 0 bases, and 7 bases separated the two germline ends. The CDR3 has 15 residues. Germline V gives CDR1 SGHVS, CDR2 FQNEAQ. For the CDR3, the DNA is TGTGCCAGCAGCTTAGAGCTCAGCTCTGGAAACACCATATATTTT. This gives the protein CASSLELSSGNTIYF.

Comment on this clone: A much more abundant neighbour one base away suggests this may be a read error. This chain uses TRBV30 with TRBJ1-2; possible D gene TRBD1, 6 bases. Germline V gene sequence: CDR1 GTSNPN, CDR2 SVGIG (reference sequence). The ends were cut back, 4 bases at V and 3 bases at J, with 18 bases in the middle. The CDR3 runs to 15 residues. CDR3 coding DNA: TGTGCCTGGAATGTAACACAGGGCCGGTACTATGGCTACACCTTC. This sequence encodes CAWNVTQGRYYGYTF.

The J gene is TRBJ2-7, the V gene TRBV5-4, with D perhaps TRBD1 (5 bases). This CDR3 spans 14 amino acids. Trimming removed 4 bases at V and 0 bases at J, with 11 bases between. Germline assignment: CDR1 SGHNT and CDR2 YYREEE (reference sequence). The CDR3 DNA is TGTGCCAGCAGCCTGGACACCGCCTCCTACGAGCAGTACTTC. Protein: CASSLDTASYEQYF.

V is TRBV28 and J is TRBJ2-1, with 10 bases that match TRBD1. Germline V gene sequence: CDR1 MDHEN, CDR2 SYDVKM. The CDR3 covers 15 residues. After removal of 5 bases from V and 3 bases from J, the junction contained 4 bases not matched to a gene. This CDR3 reads CASSVDRGNYNEQFF. The CDR3 DNA sequence: TGTGCCAGCAGTGTGGACAGGGGGAACTACAATGAGCAGTTCTTC.

The chain combines TRBV18 with TRBJ2-3; D is perhaps TRBD1 or TRBD2 (5 bases each). CDR3 length: 16 residues. The germline V and J ends were trimmed by 6 bases and 1 base, with 17 bases remaining between them. Germline V gives CDR1 KGHSH, CDR2 LQKENI. In DNA, the CDR3 is TGTGCCAGCTCGGTCCGGGGCGTGCGTGGCACAGATACGCAGTATTTT. This sequence encodes CASSVRGVRGTDTQYF.

This rearrangement joins TRBV10-1 to TRBJ2-4; possibly TRBD2 for D (6 bases). Trimming removed 4 bases at V and 0 bases at J, with 16 bases between. This CDR3 region has 17 residues. Germline assignment: CDR1 WNHNN and CDR2 SYGVQD (reference sequence). CDR3 sequence reads: CASSAGGASLAKNIQYF. Here the CDR3 DNA reads TGCGCCAGCAGTGCGGGCGGGGCGTCACTAGCCAAAAACATTCAGTACTTC.

The chain links TRBV29-1 to TRBJ2-2; 7 nucleotides line up with TRBD1. CDR3 length: 13 amino acids. V gave up 7 bases and J gave up 6 bases; unmatched junction bases: 8. CDR1 and CDR2 (germline): SQVTM, ANQGSEA. The CDR3 region has the DNA TGCAGCGCCGCGTATACAGGGGCCGGGGAGCTGTTTTTT. It specifies CSAAYTGAGELFF.

This chain connects TRBV28 to TRBJ1-2; 7 nucleotides align to TRBD1. The J segment lost 2 bases and the V segment lost 7 bases, leaving 13 bases of the junction unmatched. CDR1 and CDR2 from the germline V gene are MDHEN and SYDVKM. This CDR3 comprises 16 residues. The CDR3 DNA follows: TGTGCCAGCATCTCCCCGGGGCAGGGGGGAAACTATGGCTACACCTTC. Amino acids: CASISPGQGGNYGYTF.

J is TRBJ2-7 and V is TRBV28; TRBD2 matches at 11 bases. The CDR3 has 17 residues. Germline loops: CDR1 MDHEN, CDR2 SYDVKM. V gave up 1 base and J gave up 2 bases; unmatched junction bases: 7. The CDR3 DNA is TGTGCCAGCAGTTTATCTCTGACTAGCGGGAAAGCCTACGAGCAGTACTTC. Protein: CASSLSLTSGKAYEQYF.

The chain links TRBV4-3 to TRBJ1-2, with unresolved D. The CDR3 length is 12 residues. The V gene lost 1 base and the J gene lost 6 bases, with 6 bases spanning the gap. Germline CDR1 LGHNA, CDR2 YSLEER. CDR3 residues: CASSQGRDGYTF. Here the CDR3 DNA reads TGCGCCAGCAGCCAAGGGAGGGATGGCTACACCTTC.

The CDR3 is CATSRDQGASETQYF. CDR3 coding DNA: TGTGCCACCAGCAGAGATCAGGGGGCGTCTGAGACCCAGTACTTC. The chain has TRBV15 and TRBJ2-5; 8 nucleotides align to TRBD1. The germline gives CDR1 LNHNV, CDR2 YYDKDF (reference sequence). CDR3 length: 15 amino acids. The ends lost 0 bases at V and 5 bases at J; junction bases unmatched: 5.

This clone was seen only a few times. This clone may be a read error of a much larger clone one base away. Distinct nucleotide sequences in the sample also encode this CDR3. The chain combines TRBV28 with TRBJ2-5, with D possibly TRBD2 on 6 matching bases. Germline V lookup: CDR1 MDHEN, CDR2 SYDVKM. The CDR3 sequence is 16 residues long. The CDR3 DNA reads TGTGCCAGCAGTTTTCGGCTAGCGCCCTACCAGGAGACCCAGTACTTC. Protein: CASSFRLAPYQETQYF.

This chain joins TRBV7-2 and TRBJ2-5; D call uncertain. CDR3 length equals 13 residues. Germline loops: CDR1 SGHTA, CDR2 FQGNSA. The V end was cut by 6 bases, the J end by 4 bases, with 12 bases between. CDR3: CASSPGGVETQYF. The CDR3 DNA sequence: TGTGCCAGCAGTCCAGGTGGGGTAGAGACCCAGTACTTC.

The chain joins TRBV5-1 to TRBJ2-7, with a possible D match to TRBD2 (6 bases). The germline V gene encodes CDR1 SGHRS and CDR2 YFSETQ. This CDR3 is built from 15 residues. V was cut by 0 bases and J by 2 bases, with 12 bases left in between. The CDR3 here is CASSLDGGTTYEQYF. The CDR3 region has the DNA TGCGCCAGCAGCTTGGATGGGGGGACCACCTACGAGCAGTACTTC.

The chain links TRBV2 to TRBJ1-4; D uncertain. This CDR3 has 15 amino acids. Germline V lookup: CDR1 SNHLY, CDR2 FYNNEI. Trimming removed 1 base from V and 4 bases from J, with 10 bases in between. The CDR3 loop is CASSEDPNFNEKLFF. CDR3 DNA: TGTGCCAGCAGTGAAGACCCCAACTTTAATGAAAAACTGTTTTTT.

The chain is built from TRBV4-3 and TRBJ1-5; D is uncertain. CDR3 length equals 15 residues. V was cut by 0 bases and J by 3 bases, with 9 bases left in between. Per the germline V gene, CDR1 is LGHNA and CDR2 is YSLEER. Written as DNA, the CDR3 is TGCGCCAGCAGCCAAGATTACCCTTACAATCAGCCCCAGCATTTT. Protein sequence: CASSQDYPYNQPQHF.